A single sample gave rise to the 19 T cell receptor beta chains below, sequenced in a study of glioma-infiltrating T cells. TCR alpha and beta CDR3 regions were amplified from RNA using iRepertoire nested multiplex PCR. Each CDR3 protein is one row after TCRdb ran MiXCR on the multiplex PCR reads. In the table there are over 100,000 distinct CDR3 sequences, less than 30% of which are singletons. Sequencing was done on a sample of glioma tissue, nonneoplastic brain tissue, or PBMCs (not recorded which). The receptors shown here come from a human donor with low-grade glioma or glioblastoma, undergoing nonglioma brain surgery, or in good health (not recorded which).

V usage is TRBV27 and J usage is TRBJ2-7; D may be TRBD1 (6 bases). Germline V gives CDR1 MNHEY, CDR2 SMNVEV (reference sequence). This CDR3 contains 14 residues. Trimming took off 8 bases at V and 4 bases at J, with 18 bases between the two ends. CDR3 nucleotide sequence: TGTGCCAGCGGTGGCGGTCCAGGGGTATACGAGCAGTACTTC. Protein product: CASGGGPGVYEQYF.

Many counts were recorded for this clonotype. The chain combines TRBV6-1 with TRBJ2-5; unclear D gene. The CDR3 loop spans 13 amino acids. Trimming shortened V by 8 bases and J by 2 bases, and 12 bases separated the two germline ends. The germline CDR1 and CDR2 sequences are MNHNS and SASEGT. The CDR3 coding sequence is TGTGCCAGCTGCAGGAGTAGGCAAGAGACCCAGTACTTC. The encoded protein is CASCRSRQETQYF.

This clonotype showed up many times. The rearrangement uses TRBV6-2 or TRBV6-3 and TRBJ2-3, with TRBD1 matching 9 bases. The CDR3 loop spans 16 amino acids. Trimming removed 2 bases from V and 6 bases from J; junction bases left unmatched: 9. Germline V gene sequence: CDR1 MNHEY, CDR2 SVGEGT. The CDR3 sequence is CASSYPGTGTRDTQYF. The CDR3 DNA reads TGTGCCAGCAGTTACCCTGGGACAGGGACGAGGGATACGCAGTATTTT.

There are a few counts of this clonotype. The V gene is TRBV7-9, the J gene TRBJ2-3; possible D gene TRBD2, 7 bases. This CDR3 is built from 15 residues. Per germline, CDR1 SEHNR and CDR2 FQNEAQ (reference sequence). The germline V and J ends were trimmed by 5 bases and 4 bases, with 16 bases remaining between them. CDR3 in DNA: TGTGCCAGCAGCCTGGGAGGGGGAGAGGCAGATACGCAGTATTTT. Translation: CASSLGGGEADTQYF.

As concerns this clonotype: A clone one base away is much larger, so this may be a read error. The chain links TRBV29-1 to TRBJ2-1; D not resolved. V lost 1 base and J 8 bases, leaving 9 bases between the germline ends. Germline V gene data show CDR1 as SQVTM and CDR2 as ANQGSEA. There are 12 residues in the CDR3. This CDR3 is CSVEGMWDEQFF. The CDR3 DNA follows: TGCAGCGTTGAAGGAATGTGGGATGAGCAGTTCTTC.

This clonotype appeared many times. The chain recombines TRBV20-1 with TRBJ2-7, with 7 bases fitting TRBD2. With 5 bases clipped from V and 1 base from J, the junction kept 5 bases outside the gene matches. Germline lookup yields CDR1 DFQATT and CDR2 SNEGSKA (reference sequence). The CDR3 totals 13 residues. This CDR3 reads CSAARGSSYEQYF. Written as DNA, the CDR3 is TGCAGTGCTGCTCGCGGGAGTTCCTACGAGCAGTACTTC.

On this clonotype: A junction end diverges from the germline sequence, so it may reflect a read error. This rearrangement joins TRBV7-2 to TRBJ1-1; D ambiguous. CDR1 and CDR2 from the germline V gene are SGHTA and FQGNSA. The CDR3 has 14 residues. The CDR3 nucleotides read TGTGCCAGCAGCTCACCAACCCCTGACACTAAAGCTTTCTTT. Its translation: CASSSPTPDTKAFF.

This clonotype appeared many times. This rearrangement joins TRBV20-1 to TRBJ2-3, with 9 positions matching TRBD2. The CDR3 contains 13 residues. V was clipped by 7 bases and J by 6 bases; unmatched bases: 8. CDR1 and CDR2 from the germline V gene are DFQATT and SNEGSKA (reference sequence). The DNA for the CDR3 is TGCAGTGTAATTAGCGGGAGAGGGGATACGCAGTATTTT. The encoded protein is CSVISGRGDTQYF.

This clonotype was found many times. This CDR3 reads CASSLGHYEQFF. In nucleotides, the CDR3 is TGTGCCAGCAGTCTCGGACACTATGAGCAGTTCTTC. The genes are TRBV6-1 and TRBJ2-1; the D gene is possibly TRBD1 (5 bases). Germline V lookup: CDR1 MNHNS, CDR2 SASEGT. This CDR3 comprises 12 residues. V was trimmed by 5 bases and J by 8 bases, leaving 10 bases between them.

At least ten counts were recorded for this clonotype. The chain employs TRBV19 and TRBJ1-5; 9 bases are shared with TRBD1. Trimming took 9 bases from V and 6 from J; bases not matched to a gene: 6. Germline CDR1 LNHDA, CDR2 SQIVND (reference sequence). The CDR3 has 13 amino acids. CDR3 sequence (DNA): TGTGCCAGCGAGGGACAGGGTATTCAGCCCCAGCATTTT. This gives the protein CASEGQGIQPQHF.

This clonotype appeared a few times. The V call is TRBV18, the J call TRBJ2-5; 9 bases match TRBD1. J was trimmed by 5 bases and V by 4 bases; bases with no gene match: 2. The CDR3 sequence is 13 residues long. Germline CDR1 and CDR2: KGHSH and LQKENI. This CDR3 reads CASSQQGAETQYF. CDR3 bases: TGTGCCAGCTCACAACAGGGGGCTGAGACCCAGTACTTC.

This clonotype was recorded many times. The chain uses TRBV6-2 or TRBV6-3 and TRBJ1-1; the D is unclear. V gave up 6 bases and J gave up 1 base, with 12 bases separating them. This CDR3 region has 14 residues. The germline CDR1 and CDR2 sequences are MNHEY and SVGEGT. For the CDR3, the DNA is TGTGCCAGCAGCCTTAGGGCCGAGAACACTGAAGCTTTCTTT. Translated, it gives CASSLRAENTEAFF.

The rearrangement uses TRBV19 and TRBJ1-2; D is possibly TRBD1 (6 bases). This CDR3 has 13 amino acids. From germline, CDR1 is LNHDA and CDR2 SQIVND (reference sequence). Between the trimmed V and J ends, which lost 1 base and 8 bases, there was a span of 11 bases. The CDR3: CASSIGGQRGYTF. As DNA, the CDR3 is TGTGCCAGTAGTATAGGCGGACAGCGCGGCTACACCTTC.

This chain joins TRBV4-2 and TRBJ2-7; D assignment may be TRBD1 or TRBD2 (6 bases each). V was cut by 3 bases and J by 0 bases, with 15 bases left in between. This CDR3 has 16 amino acids. Germline values: CDR1 LGHNA, CDR2 YNFKEQ. The CDR3 DNA follows: TGTGCCAGCAGCCAGGGCCCGGGGGCCAACTCCTACGAGCAGTACTTC. Translating gives CASSQGPGANSYEQYF.

This clonotype was counted at least ten times. The J gene is TRBJ2-7, the V gene TRBV7-9; possibly TRBD1 for D (5 bases). Germline assignment: CDR1 SEHNR and CDR2 FQNEAQ (reference sequence). The CDR3 is 14 residues long. The ends were cut back, 3 bases at V and 1 base at J, with 10 bases in the middle. CDR3 in amino acids: CASSFIAGSYEQYF. The CDR3 region has the DNA TGTGCCAGCAGCTTTATTGCAGGGTCCTACGAGCAGTACTTC.

This clonotype has a single count. One base away lies a much larger clone, so this may be a sequencing read error. The chain recombines TRBV4-1 with TRBJ2-7; D may be TRBD1 (6 bases). V was shortened by 1 base and J by 3 bases, with 19 bases between the two germline ends. CDR3 size: 17 residues. CDR1 and CDR2 (germline): MGHRA, YSYEKL. The CDR3 region is CASSQVGLWDTFYEQYF. The DNA of the CDR3 is TGCGCCAGCAGCCAAGTTGGCTTGTGGGACACCTTCTACGAGCAGTACTTC.

This clonotype was detected many times. The chain employs TRBV5-4 and TRBJ1-5; no definite D call. Per germline, CDR1 SGHNT and CDR2 YYREEE (reference sequence). V was shortened by 0 bases and J by 3 bases, with 7 bases between the two germline ends. This CDR3 is 14 amino acids long. The CDR3 protein is CASSLVGSNQPQHF. CDR3 coding DNA: TGTGCCAGCAGCTTGGTGGGTTCCAATCAGCCCCAGCATTTT.

In this sample, this clonotype turned up many times. The gene calls are TRBV28 and TRBJ2-1; weak D call: TRBD2 (5 bases). With 6 bases removed from V and 5 bases from J, the gap between germline ends came to 14 bases. CDR3 length: 14 residues. Germline V gene data show CDR1 as MDHEN and CDR2 as SYDVKM. The chain's CDR3 is CASRDSYDHNEQFF. CDR3 nucleotide sequence: TGTGCCAGCAGGGACTCCTACGACCACAATGAGCAGTTCTTC. Complete variable domain (other parts from reference TRBV28 and TRBJ2-1): DVKVTQSSRYLVKRTGEKVFLECVQDMDHENMFWYRQDPGLGLRLIYFSYDVKMKEKGDIPEGYSVSREKKERFSLILESASTNQTSMYLCASRDSYDHNEQFFGPGTRLTVL.

To note about this clonotype: This could be a read error, since a much larger clone is one nucleotide away. The chain combines TRBV12-5 with TRBJ1-2; TRBD1 matches at 10 bases. The CDR3 contains 14 residues. The ends lost 4 bases at V and 8 bases at J; junction bases unmatched: 7. Germline CDR1 and CDR2: LGHNT and FRNRAP. The CDR3 bases are TGTGCTAGTGGTTCGGCGACAGGGGGCAAGGGCTACACCTTC. Encoded protein: CASGSATGGKGYTF. The whole variable domain, remainder taken from reference TRBV12-5 and TRBJ1-2, is DARVTQTPRHKVTEMGQEVTMRCQPILGHNTVFWYRQTMMQGLELLAYFRNRAPLDDSGMPKDRFSAEMPDATLATLKIQPSEPRDSAVYFCASGSATGGKGYTFGSGTRLTVV.